This TCR beta chain appears in the sequencing data of a study of blood T cell repertoires in COVID-19. Looking at the study overall: Collection of acute and convalescent COVID-19 samples took place in the United States, Italy and Spain. Sample material is recorded as cDNA or gDNA derived from T cells, B-cell-depleted T cells, or PBMCs.

This clone was found a few times. The authors' processing: It was from reference gene primer amplification that nucleated cell counts were estimated. Sequencing used immunoSEQ multiplex PCR; TCRdb keeps in-frame clones, though not all of them. That table is the source of V, J and clone size, and D and trimming were worked out from the DNA. The sample holds fewer than 250,000 clones, about four fifths seen once. V lost 4 bases, J lost 2 bases, and 7 bases stayed unmatched. The CDR3 spans 16 residues. Germline values: CDR1 SGHNT, CDR2 YYREEE (reference sequence). The chain carries TRBV5-4 and TRBJ2-1; the match to TRBD1 covers 9 bases. Input material: peripheral blood. The sequence came from a woman in her forties with active or convalescent COVID-19. In DNA form, the CDR3 reads TGTGCCAGCAGCCCGCCGGGACAGGGCACCTACAATGAGCAGTTCTTC. Its protein product is CASSPPGQGTYNEQFF.